This T cell receptor (beta chain) was observed in a study of blood T cell repertoires in COVID-19. On the study more broadly: Sources were T cells, B-cell-depleted T cells, or PBMCs; the material itself was cDNA or gDNA.

This CDR3 is built from 13 residues. CDR1 and CDR2 from the germline V gene are SQVTM and ANQGSEA. V lost 1 base, J lost 4 bases, and 10 bases lay in between. The data were produced by immunoSEQ multiplex PCR, yet TCRdb's version contains in-frame clones alone and is incomplete. The data hold about 140,000 clones, with about 90% observed a single time. The chain uses TRBV29-1 and TRBJ1-1; the D is unclear. Sequencing was performed on peripheral blood. This sequence was found in a woman of 80 years or more with acute or convalescent COVID-19. For the CDR3, the DNA is TGCAGCGTTGAAGTGTCGGGTGGCACTGAAGCTTTCTTT. It is translated as CSVEVSGGTEAFF. Full variable domain (outside the CDR3, taken from reference TRBV29-1 and TRBJ1-1): SAVISQKPSRDICQRGTSLTIQCQVDSQVTMMFWYRQQPGQSLTLIATANQGSEATYESGFVIDKFPISRPNLTFSTLTVSNMSPEDSSIYLCSVEVSGGTEAFFGQGTRLTVV.